Below are 5 T cell receptor beta chains sequenced from a single sample in a study of blood T cell repertoires in COVID-19. Libraries were prepared by immunoSEQ multiplex PCR; TCRdb keeps only in-frame clonotypes and omits some of them. The table includes 200,000 to 250,000 clones, 70% to 90% detected once. Sequencing used peripheral blood. The receptors derive from a young woman who had recovered from COVID-19.

The CDR3 spells CASGLYGSWEQYF. The CDR3 bases are TGTGCTAGTGGTTTGTACGGGAGCTGGGAGCAGTACTTC. The chain uses TRBV12-5 and TRBJ2-7; a possible D gene is TRBD2 (6 bases). This CDR3 has 13 residues. The germline gives CDR1 LGHNT, CDR2 FRNRAP. V lost 2 bases and J lost 7, with 12 bases in between.

The chain couples TRBV7-7 to TRBJ2-1, with 9 nucleotides matching TRBD2. CDR3 length: 15 residues. V trimming: 1 base; J trimming: 8 bases; junction bases outside the gene matches: 6. Germline CDR1 SSHAT, CDR2 FNYEAQ (reference sequence). CDR3 in DNA: TGTGCCAGCAGCTTAGTAGCGGGAGTTCACGATGAGCAGTTCTTC. This encodes CASSLVAGVHDEQFF.

V is TRBV11-2 and J is TRBJ2-2; 8 bases are shared with TRBD2. The ends lost 4 bases at V and 7 bases at J; junction bases unmatched: 8. CDR3 length: 15 residues. The germline CDR1 and CDR2 sequences are SGHAT and FQNNGV. CDR3 in amino acids: CASSSFGGAYGELFF. Here the CDR3 DNA reads TGTGCCAGCAGCTCCTTCGGGGGGGCGTACGGGGAGCTGTTTTTT.

V usage is TRBV3-1 (or the pseudogene TRBV3-2) and J usage is TRBJ2-1, with 8 bases matching TRBD2. V dropped 3 bases and J dropped 1; count of bases not matched to a gene: 5. Per germline, CDR1 LGHDT and CDR2 YNNKEL (reference sequence). This CDR3 region has 16 residues. This CDR3 reads CASSQVAGRSYNEQFF. The CDR3 DNA is TGTGCCAGCAGCCAGGTAGCGGGAAGATCCTACAATGAGCAGTTCTTC.

This clone has a single count. This rearrangement joins TRBV5-5 to TRBJ1-2; D is ambiguous. The CDR3 is 15 residues long. Germline CDR1 SGHKS, CDR2 YYEKEE (reference sequence). V was trimmed by 4 bases and J by 1 base, leaving 14 bases between them. This chain's CDR3 is CASSPAGRLNYGYTF. The DNA of the CDR3 is TGTGCCAGCAGCCCCGCCGGCAGACTTAACTATGGCTACACCTTC.